Listed below are T cell receptor beta chains from one sample, sequenced in a study of cytomegalovirus exposure and HLA in healthy donors. Profiled with immunoSEQ multiplex PCR; TCRdb holds only in-frame clones, not every one. Of about 170,000 clones in the sample, around 81% were seen once. Sequenced sample: PBMCs. The source of these receptors is a woman in her 30s in good health and CMV-seropositive. Both conserved end residues are part of each CDR3. D genes are given only for firm matches. A clone size is listed for some rows: how often the clone was seen (once, few, many), or a class if it is expanded.

V	J	D	size	length	DNA	CDR3
TRBV5-6	TRBJ1-1	NA	NA	14	TGTGCCAGCAGCTTGGGGTCCAGGGGCACTGAAGCTTTCTTT	CASSLGSRGTEAFF
TRBV4-1	TRBJ2-7	TRBD1	NA	15	TGCGCCAGCAGCCAGGGCCGGGACAGCCTCTACGAGCAGTACTTC	CASSQGRDSLYEQYF
TRBV6-5	TRBJ1-1	NA	NA	15	TGTGCCAGCAGTCTCCCGGGTCTCGTGAACACTGAAGCTTTCTTT	CASSLPGLVNTEAFF
TRBV7-2	TRBJ1-5	NA	once	15	TGTGCCAGCAGCTTAGTTGGGGGGACCTATCAGCCCCAGCATTTT	CASSLVGGTYQPQHF
TRBV7-9	TRBJ2-1	TRBD2	NA	16	TGTGCCAGCAGCTCCCCAATAGCGGGAGGGCCGGGTGAGCAGTTCTTC	CASSSPIAGGPGEQFF
TRBV5-5	TRBJ1-2	TRBD1	NA	14	TGTGCCAGCAGCCTAGGACAGGAGAGCTATGGCTACACCTTC	CASSLGQESYGYTF
TRBV6-1	TRBJ1-5	TRBD1	NA	14	TGTGCCAATTCAAAAGGACAGGGCAATCAGCCCCAGCATTTT	CANSKGQGNQPQHF
TRBV6-1	TRBJ2-5	TRBD2	NA	14	TGTGCCAGCAAAATTAGCGGGGGGTCGGAGACCCAGTACTTC	CASKISGGSETQYF
TRBV7-2	TRBJ2-2	TRBD2	NA	16	TGTGCCAGCAGCCCGACTAGCGGGAGGAACACCGGGGAGCTGTTTTTT	CASSPTSGRNTGELFF
TRBV25-1	TRBJ2-1	NA	few	12	TGTGCCAGCAACCCTGAGGGGGTTGAGCAGTTCTTC	CASNPEGVEQFF
TRBV19	TRBJ2-7	NA	NA	18	TGTGCCAGTAGTATAGATTCACCATACGAAGGACATCAGTACGAGCAGTACTTC	CASSIDSPYEGHQYEQYF
TRBV28	TRBJ2-7	NA	NA	16	TGTGCCAGCAGTTCCCCCCACGGGGGAGTTTACTTCGAGCAGTACTTC	CASSSPHGGVYFEQYF
TRBV15	TRBJ1-3	NA	NA	14	TGTGCCACCAGCAGAGGCGACTCTGGAAACACCATATATTTT	CATSRGDSGNTIYF
TRBV5-1	TRBJ2-4	NA	many	16	TGCGCCAGCAGCCAAACAGGGCCCTCGGGGAAAAACATTCAGTACTTC	CASSQTGPSGKNIQYF
TRBV30	TRBJ2-5	NA	NA	13	TGTGCCTGGAGTGTAAGGGAGAGGGAGACCCAGTACTTC	CAWSVRERETQYF
TRBV30	TRBJ2-5	NA	NA	14	TGTGCCTGGAGTGTAATTGTTCTAGCCGAGACCCAGTACTTC	CAWSVIVLAETQYF
TRBV15	TRBJ1-3	NA	once	15	TGTGCCACCAGCAGAGATCTAGGATCTGGAAACACCATATATTTT	CATSRDLGSGNTIYF
TRBV28	TRBJ1-2	TRBD1	NA	13	TGTGCCAGCAGTTCGGGACAGGAAGACGGCTACACCTTC	CASSSGQEDGYTF
TRBV6-5	TRBJ2-6	NA	NA	12	TGTGCCAGCTCATCTGGGGCCAACGTCCTGACTTTC	CASSSGANVLTF
TRBV5-1	TRBJ2-5	NA	NA	14	TGCGCCAGCAGCTTGGAGGGGCCGGGCGAGACCCAGTACTTC	CASSLEGPGETQYF
TRBV5-6	TRBJ2-3	NA	NA	13	TGTGCCAGCAGCCCTAGCGCCACAGATACGCAGTATTTT	CASSPSATDTQYF
TRBV6-5	TRBJ2-1	TRBD2	NA	16	TGTGCCAGCAGTTATTCCGGACTAGCGTGGGACAATGAGCAGTTCTTC	CASSYSGLAWDNEQFF
TRBV7-9	TRBJ2-3	NA	large	12	TGTGCCAGCACCTGGCGCACAGATACGCAGTATTTT	CASTWRTDTQYF
TRBV27	TRBJ2-7	TRBD1	NA	14	TGTGCCAGCAGCCTCGGGACAGGGGCCCATTGGCAGTACTTC	CASSLGTGAHWQYF
TRBV10-2	TRBJ1-5	NA	NA	13	TGCGCCAGCAGTGCGTCTCCTTATCAGCCCCAGCATTTT	CASSASPYQPQHF
TRBV6-5	TRBJ2-1	TRBD2	few	16	TGTGCCAGCAGTTACTCGGGACTAACGGCATACAATGAGCAGTTCTTC	CASSYSGLTAYNEQFF
TRBV30	TRBJ2-1	TRBD2	NA	14	TGTGCCTGGAGCCTCGGGCGGGGGTACAATGAGCAGTTCTTC	CAWSLGRGYNEQFF
TRBV7-9	TRBJ1-2	NA	few	16	TGTGCCAGCAGCCCCCCATTTAGGGGGACTAACTATGGCTACACCTTC	CASSPPFRGTNYGYTF
TRBV7-2	TRBJ2-3	NA	NA	14	TGTGCCAGCAGCTTAGGGGGCGACACAGATACGCAGTATTTT	CASSLGGDTDTQYF
TRBV7-2	TRBJ2-3	TRBD2	NA	17	TGTGCCAGCAGCTTGCAAGTAGCGGGGGGGCCAGTAAATACGCAGTATTTT	CASSLQVAGGPVNTQYF